The T cell receptor (beta chain) described here comes from a study of CD8+ T cells in alopecia areata. Study background: Treated patients were given oral tofacitinib, which was dosed at 5 to 10 mg twice daily. The study, taken as a whole, reports: Especially in alopecia totalis/universalis, lesional scalp showed greater clonality than normal scalp did.

In the case of this clone: Its antigen is not identified.

Once RNA had been extracted, it was reverse transcribed into cDNA to act as the sequencing template. Clones were read by immunoSEQ multiplex PCR, and TCRdb kept only the in-frame ones, dropping some. This sample carries 140,000 to 150,000 clones, 40% to 65% of them seen once, and the ten largest clones take roughly 0.92%. Alopecia areata patients provided lesional scalp punch biopsies and peripheral blood. CDR1 and CDR2 from the germline V gene are SGHVS and FNYEAQ. The V end lost 3 bases, the J end lost 8 bases, and 16 bases lay between the germline ends. The CDR3 runs to 14 residues. The source was CD4+ T cells sorted from blood, collected at week 0. The clonotype was recovered from a human donor with alopecia areata. J is TRBJ1-2 and V is TRBV7-6; the D gene is possibly TRBD1 (5 bases). This CDR3 reads CASSLGTPGRGYTF. CDR3 DNA sequence: TGTGCCAGCAGCTTGGGGACGCCTGGTCGGGGCTACACCTTC.